Listed here are 31 T cell receptor beta chains from one sample, sequenced in a study of blood T cell repertoires in COVID-19. Data came from immunoSEQ multiplex PCR; TCRdb stores just in-frame clones and leaves some out. This table has around 300,000 clones, less than 90% appearing once. What was sequenced was peripheral blood. Every receptor here comes from a woman in her 70s with COVID-19, enrolled during active disease.

This rearrangement joins TRBV11-3 to TRBJ2-7, with 8 bases matching TRBD2. Germline lookup yields CDR1 SGHNT and CDR2 YENEEA. The CDR3 length is 15 residues. Trimming removed 1 base from V and 5 bases from J; junction bases left unmatched: 7. DNA for the CDR3: TGTGCCAGCAGCTTAGGAAGCGGGGGAATCGACGAGCAGTACTTC. It encodes CASSLGSGGIDEQYF.

This clone was recorded only once. The chain has TRBV10-3 and TRBJ2-1, with 10 bases fitting TRBD2. The germline gives CDR1 ENHRY, CDR2 SYGVKD. The CDR3 totals 15 residues. The V and J ends lost 4 bases and 6 bases, in that order; junction bases with no gene match: 6. CDR3 region: CAISVLAGEFNEQFF. CDR3 sequence (DNA): TGTGCCATCAGTGTCCTAGCGGGGGAATTCAATGAGCAGTTCTTC.

The chain carries TRBV10-3 and TRBJ1-1; 9 bases match TRBD1. CDR3 length: 13 amino acids. The germline CDR1 and CDR2 sequences are ENHRY and SYGVKD. The V gene end was trimmed by 6 bases and the J gene end by 5 bases; junction bases not matched to a gene: 4. As DNA, the CDR3 is TGTGCCATCAGGACCGGACAGGGGACTGAAGCTTTCTTT. Amino acid sequence: CAIRTGQGTEAFF.

This clone was observed a handful of times. The chain carries TRBV28 and TRBJ2-2; 10 bases fit TRBD2. Germline V gene data show CDR1 as MDHEN and CDR2 as SYDVKM. The junction had 4 bases not matched to a gene; V was cut back by 6 bases and J by 6 bases. The CDR3 runs to 14 residues. DNA for the CDR3: TGTGCCAGCAGGTCTAGCGGGGGCCCCGGGGAGCTGTTTTTT. Amino acid sequence: CASRSSGGPGELFF. Complete variable domain (other parts from reference TRBV28 and TRBJ2-2): DVKVTQSSRYLVKRTGEKVFLECVQDMDHENMFWYRQDPGLGLRLIYFSYDVKMKEKGDIPEGYSVSREKKERFSLILESASTNQTSMYLCASRSSGGPGELFFGEGSRLTVL.

This rearrangement joins TRBV2 to TRBJ2-3; 11 bases agree with TRBD2. V lost 7 bases, J lost 5 bases, and 8 bases stayed unmatched. Germline CDR1 and CDR2: SNHLY and FYNNEI. CDR3 size: 15 residues. In nucleotides, the CDR3 is TGTGCCAGCATCCGTAGCGGGGGGGCAGGAGATACGCAGTATTTT. Translating it yields CASIRSGGAGDTQYF.

The chain recombines TRBV27 with TRBJ1-1; TRBD1 matches at 7 bases. From germline, CDR1 is MNHEY and CDR2 SMNVEV (reference sequence). The V and J ends lost 5 bases and 6 bases, in that order; junction bases with no gene match: 9. This CDR3 contains 14 residues. The CDR3 coding sequence is TGTGCCAGCAGTCAGGGACAGCTTGGGGCTGAAGCTTTCTTT. This translates into CASSQGQLGAEAFF.

This rearrangement joins TRBV2 to TRBJ2-1; 8 nucleotides match TRBD2. The V segment lost 2 bases and the J segment 0 bases; nucleotides outside the gene matches: 3. The CDR3 consists of 16 residues. Germline V CDR1 and CDR2: SNHLY, FYNNEI. CDR3 sequence: CASSEMAGGSYNEQFF. The CDR3 region has the DNA TGTGCCAGCAGTGAAATGGCGGGGGGCTCCTACAATGAGCAGTTCTTC.

In DNA form, the CDR3 reads TGTGCCAGCGCCCCGGGACTCAATCACTATGGCTACACCTTC. It is translated as CASAPGLNHYGYTF. V is TRBV18 and J is TRBJ1-2; the D gene is possibly TRBD1 (5 bases). V was clipped by 8 bases and J by 3 bases, with 16 bases between them. Germline V gene lookup returns CDR1 KGHSH and CDR2 LQKENI. The CDR3 sequence is 14 residues long.

The chain joins TRBV19 to TRBJ1-6; the match to TRBD1 covers 8 bases. The V and J ends lost 7 bases and 6 bases, in that order; junction bases with no gene match: 5. The CDR3 loop spans 14 amino acids. From germline, CDR1 is LNHDA and CDR2 SQIVND (reference sequence). CDR3 bases: TGTGCCAGTACCTTTGACAGGGGTAATTCACCCCTCCACTTT. It is translated as CASTFDRGNSPLHF.

This chain joins TRBV12-3 or TRBV12-4 and TRBJ2-1; D is ambiguous. This CDR3 region has 12 residues. The germline V and J ends were trimmed by 3 bases and 9 bases, with 9 bases remaining between them. CDR3 region: CASSFIPSEQFF. The CDR3 nucleotides are TGTGCCAGCAGTTTCATCCCCAGTGAGCAGTTCTTC.

The chain links TRBV7-2 to TRBJ1-2; D is unclear. The germline V gene encodes CDR1 SGHTA and CDR2 FQGNSA. V lost 4 bases and J lost 8, with 17 bases in between. The CDR3 runs 14 residues. The CDR3 loop reads CASSSTAGGGGYTF. As DNA, the CDR3 is TGTGCCAGCAGCTCCACAGCCGGAGGCGGCGGCTACACCTTC.

This clone was seen just once. The rearrangement joins TRBV4-1 to TRBJ1-4, with 8 positions matching TRBD1. V lost 5 bases to trimming and J lost 1 base; unmatched junction nucleotides: 6. Germline-derived CDR1 and CDR2 are MGHRA and YSYEKL. The CDR3 extends over 16 amino acids. The CDR3 bases are TGCGCCAGCAGCTCTTTCGACAGGGGAACTAATGAAAAACTGTTTTTT. Translating it yields CASSSFDRGTNEKLFF.

CDR3 loop: CASSQLRVGEQFF. For the CDR3, the DNA is TGTGCCAGCAGCCAACTCAGGGTTGGTGAGCAGTTCTTC. This chain connects TRBV11-2 to TRBJ2-1, with D possibly matching TRBD1 (5 bases). There are 13 residues in the CDR3. In germline, CDR1 is SGHAT, CDR2 FQNNGV. Trimming removed 5 bases from V and 9 bases from J, with 14 bases in between.

This clone was seen a handful of times. The V and J genes are TRBV21-1 and TRBJ1-2; TRBD1 was called by the table and not checked on the DNA. TRBV21-1 is shown as a pseudogene. This CDR3 contains 14 residues. The CDR3 DNA reads as TGTGCCAGCAGCAAAAAGACAGGGCGCTATGGCTACACCTTC. It encodes CASSKKTGRYGYTF.

This clone was counted a single time. J is TRBJ1-5 and V is TRBV6-1; TRBD1 is a possible D gene (6 bases). Germline-derived CDR1 and CDR2 are MNHNS and SASEGT. Trimming took off 3 bases at V and 0 bases at J, with 15 bases between the two ends. This CDR3 spans 17 amino acids. CDR3 sequence (DNA): TGTGCCAGCAGTGATCACCGGGACACACTTAGCAATCAGCCCCAGCATTTT. This codes for CASSDHRDTLSNQPQHF.

The V call is TRBV10-3, the J call TRBJ2-7; D remains ambiguous. Per the germline V gene, CDR1 is ENHRY and CDR2 is SYGVKD. V lost 6 bases to trimming and J lost 1 base, with 10 bases between them. The CDR3 is 13 amino acids. DNA of the CDR3: TGTGCCATCAGCGCCCCGCTATCCTACGAGCAGTACTTC. Its translation: CAISAPLSYEQYF.

CDR3 in DNA: TGTGCCAGCAGTTTAGATCGGACCCAGTACTTC. Protein sequence: CASSLDRTQYF. The chain uses TRBV12-3 or TRBV12-4 and TRBJ2-5; no firm D call. V lost 1 base, J lost 7 bases, and 4 bases lay in between. CDR3 length: 11 amino acids.

This clone was seen a handful of times. This chain joins TRBV5-4 and TRBJ2-2; 10 nucleotides align to TRBD1. The CDR3 sequence is 17 residues long. V lost 4 bases, J lost 7 bases, and 13 bases stayed unmatched. The germline V gene encodes CDR1 SGHNT and CDR2 YYREEE (reference sequence). This CDR3 reads CASSPERQGARYGELFF. DNA for the CDR3: TGTGCCAGCAGCCCCGAGCGACAGGGGGCCCGATACGGGGAGCTGTTTTTT.

The rearrangement uses TRBV4-1 and TRBJ2-1; D possibly corresponds to TRBD2 (7 bases). The CDR3 sequence is 13 residues long. The V and J ends lost 2 bases and 12 bases respectively, with 14 bases between them. Germline lookup yields CDR1 MGHRA and CDR2 YSYEKL. CDR3 nucleotides: TGCGCCAGCAGCCAATCCGGGGGGCCTGGGCAGTTCTTC. This gives the protein CASSQSGGPGQFF.

This clone came up once. This chain connects TRBV2 to TRBJ2-7, with D possibly TRBD1 on 7 matching bases. Germline CDR1 SNHLY, CDR2 FYNNEI. Trimming took off 7 bases at V and 3 bases at J, with 19 bases between the two ends. The CDR3 is 15 amino acids. The CDR3 region is CASILGRTGNYEQYF. CDR3 coding DNA: TGTGCCAGCATCCTGGGGAGGACAGGTAACTACGAGCAGTACTTC. Full variable domain (missing parts from reference TRBV2 and TRBJ2-7): EPEVTQTPSHQVTQMGQEVILRCVPISNHLYFYWYRQILGQKVEFLVSFYNNEISEKSEIFDDQFSVERPDGSNFTLKIRSTKLEDSAMYFCASILGRTGNYEQYFGPGTRLTVT.

The gene calls are TRBV4-3 and TRBJ1-1; unclear D gene. Looked up from germline, CDR1 is LGHNA and CDR2 is YSLEER. This CDR3 is built from 16 residues. V was trimmed by 0 bases and J by 1 base, leaving 12 bases between them. The CDR3 bases are TGCGCCAGCAGCCAAGACGGAGCACTTAGGAACACTGAAGCTTTCTTT. Its protein is CASSQDGALRNTEAFF.

The chain recombines TRBV4-1 with TRBJ1-1, with 7 nucleotides matching TRBD1. This CDR3 is built from 15 residues. Losses at the gene ends were 4 bases for V and 0 bases for J; bases not matched to a gene: 5. Germline V gives CDR1 MGHRA, CDR2 YSYEKL. CDR3 residues: CASSRQGVMNTEAFF. CDR3 nucleotides: TGCGCCAGCAGCCGACAGGGAGTTATGAACACTGAAGCTTTCTTT.

The sample holds a few counts of this clone. The chain links TRBV10-3 to TRBJ1-2; D might be TRBD1 (5 bases). Germline V gene sequence: CDR1 ENHRY, CDR2 SYGVKD. Trimming removed 0 bases from V and 6 bases from J, with 8 bases in between. The CDR3 loop spans 13 amino acids. This CDR3 reads CAISESRVDGYTF. The CDR3, as DNA: TGTGCCATCAGTGAGTCCAGGGTAGATGGCTACACCTTC.

This clone was picked up one time. The CDR3 region has the DNA TGTGCCAGCAGCTTAATGTTGGGTGGACTAGTCACAGATACGCAGTATTTT. Translation gives CASSLMLGGLVTDTQYF. This rearrangement joins TRBV5-4 to TRBJ2-3, with TRBD2 identical over 7 bases. Trimming cost V 2 bases and J 2 bases; bases outside gene matches: 11. Germline V gene sequence: CDR1 SGHNT, CDR2 YYREEE (reference sequence). This CDR3 region has 17 residues.

The chain recombines TRBV28 with TRBJ2-3, with D unclear. CDR3 length equals 15 residues. Germline V lookup: CDR1 MDHEN, CDR2 SYDVKM. The ends were cut back, 7 bases at V and 0 bases at J, with 14 bases in the middle. The CDR3: CASISSHSSTDTQYF. In DNA, the CDR3 is TGTGCCAGCATTTCCTCTCACTCTAGCACAGATACGCAGTATTTT.

The chain recombines TRBV3-1 (or the pseudogene TRBV3-2) with TRBJ2-6, with D unresolved. The CDR3 consists of 20 residues. Trimming removed 0 bases from V and 0 bases from J, with 18 bases in between. The germline gives CDR1 LGHDT, CDR2 YNNKEL (reference sequence). CDR3 amino acids: CASSQEYYPQSPSGANVLTF. Here the CDR3 DNA reads TGTGCCAGCAGCCAAGAATACTACCCGCAATCGCCCTCTGGGGCCAACGTCCTGACTTTC.

This chain joins TRBV14 and TRBJ2-5; 14 bases align to TRBD2. This CDR3 comprises 15 residues. Germline V CDR1 and CDR2: SGHDN, FVKESK. V gave up 4 bases and J gave up 5 bases; unmatched junction bases: 3. CDR3 bases: TGTGCCAGCAGCCCGGGACTAGCGGGGGTGGAGACCCAGTACTTC. This encodes CASSPGLAGVETQYF.

This chain uses TRBV25-1 with TRBJ1-1; 7 positions match TRBD1. Per the germline V gene, CDR1 is MGHDK and CDR2 is SYGVNS. V shed 5 bases, J shed 6 bases, and the junction held 12 bases outside the gene matches. This CDR3 has 15 amino acids. Here the CDR3 DNA reads TGTGCCAGCAGTTTCCGGACAGGCCCCGGGGCTGAAGCTTTCTTT. This translates into CASSFRTGPGAEAFF.

The V call is TRBV5-1, the J call TRBJ2-3; D may be TRBD1 (6 bases). Per germline, CDR1 SGHRS and CDR2 YFSETQ. The CDR3 extends over 14 amino acids. The V end lost 4 bases, the J end lost 6 bases, and 15 bases lay between the germline ends. CDR3 loop: CASSVPQGHDTQYF. The CDR3 coding sequence is TGCGCCAGCAGCGTACCACAGGGCCACGATACGCAGTATTTT.

CDR3 protein: CASTSPNSPLHF. CDR3 bases: TGTGCCAGCACCTCCCCTAATTCACCCCTCCACTTT. The chain carries TRBV7-2 and TRBJ1-6; the D is unclear. V was cut by 7 bases and J by 6 bases, with 7 bases left in between. Germline CDR1 SGHTA, CDR2 FQGNSA. The CDR3 is made up of 12 amino acids.

This CDR3 is CASTISGGGNIQYF. The CDR3, as DNA: TGTGCCAGCACGATTAGCGGGGGTGGGAACATTCAGTACTTC. V is TRBV2 and J is TRBJ2-4; 9 bases fit TRBD2. The V segment lost 7 bases and the J segment 7 bases; nucleotides outside the gene matches: 8. The CDR3 length is 14 residues. Germline CDR1 and CDR2: SNHLY and FYNNEI.